These 31 T cell receptor beta chains originate from one sample sequenced in a study of OX40 agonist ivuxolimab in advanced cancers. Profiling relied on immunoSEQ multiplex PCR, and the TCRdb table lists in-frame clones only, not all of them. The sample includes approximately 53,000 clones, about 93% seen only once; the top ten take approximately 23%. The sequenced sample was CD4+ or CD8+ T cells sorted from blood, obtained in a trial of the OX40 agonist ivuxolimab. The source of these receptors is an adult with an advanced solid tumor such as melanoma, head and neck, liver or kidney cancer.

V usage is TRBV27 and J usage is TRBJ2-1; 8 bases are a match to TRBD2. V was pared by 2 bases and J by 7 bases, with 7 bases of the junction left unmatched. The CDR3 spans 15 residues. The germline gives CDR1 MNHEY, CDR2 SMNVEV (reference sequence). The CDR3 DNA reads as TGTGCCAGCAGTTTAGGCCGGACTAGCTCAAATGAGCAGTTCTTC. It is translated as CASSLGRTSSNEQFF.

V is TRBV27 and J is TRBJ2-1; D call uncertain. This CDR3 is built from 11 residues. V lost 6 bases and J lost 9, with 9 bases in between. Germline-derived CDR1 and CDR2 are MNHEY and SMNVEV (reference sequence). In DNA form, the CDR3 reads TGTGCCAGCAGGGCTTTTGGTGAGCAGTTCTTC. It encodes CASRAFGEQFF.

J is TRBJ2-7 and V is TRBV13; 11 bases fit TRBD2. In germline, CDR1 is PRHDT, CDR2 FYEKMQ (reference sequence). The V and J ends lost 5 bases and 3 bases, in that order; junction bases with no gene match: 9. There are 16 residues in the CDR3. CDR3 sequence: CASSPRASGRYYEQYF. The CDR3 nucleotides read TGTGCCAGCAGCCCCAGGGCTAGCGGGAGGTACTACGAGCAGTACTTC. Using reference TRBV13 and TRBJ2-7 for the parts outside the CDR3, the full variable domain is AAGVIQSPRHLIKEKRETATLKCYPIPRHDTVYWYQQGPGQDPQFLISFYEKMQSDKGSIPDRFSAQQFSDYHSELNMSSLELGDSALYFCASSPRASGRYYEQYFGPGTRLTVT.

This chain joins TRBV18 and TRBJ1-5; no reliable D call. This CDR3 spans 15 amino acids. The V gene's germline CDR1 is KGHSH and CDR2 LQKENI. The V gene lost 4 bases and the J gene lost 0 bases, with 10 bases spanning the gap. In DNA, the CDR3 is TGTGCCAGCTCACTGGCCCCTTATAGCAATCAGCCCCAGCATTTT. Its protein is CASSLAPYSNQPQHF.

Here the CDR3 DNA reads TGTGCCAGCAGCCCAACGTCCCCTCGGGCTGGCGACGAGCAGTACTTC. As protein: CASSPTSPRAGDEQYF. The gene calls are TRBV4-2 and TRBJ2-7; no clear D. The germline gives CDR1 LGHNA, CDR2 YNFKEQ. CDR3 size: 16 residues. The V and J ends lost 4 bases and 5 bases respectively, with 21 bases between them.

This chain joins TRBV7-9 and TRBJ2-1; D gene ambiguous. V was trimmed by 7 bases and J by 7 bases, leaving 11 bases between them. From germline, CDR1 is SEHNR and CDR2 FQNEAQ (reference sequence). The CDR3 runs to 12 residues. CDR3 DNA: TGTGCCAGCACCCTCGGTGGTAATGAGCAGTTCTTC. This codes for CASTLGGNEQFF.

The rearrangement links TRBV5-6 to TRBJ1-4, with TRBD1 matching 12 bases. CDR3 size: 15 residues. V lost 4 bases and J lost 8; bases outside the gene matches: 6. Germline values: CDR1 SGHDT, CDR2 YYEEEE. The CDR3 nucleotides read TGTGCCAGCAGCGTAGCCGGGACAGGGGGCGAAAAACTGTTTTTT. Amino acid sequence: CASSVAGTGGEKLFF.

This chain joins TRBV4-1 and TRBJ2-1, with D possibly being TRBD2 (6 bases). Trimming removed 0 bases at V and 8 bases at J, with 14 bases between. Germline V gives CDR1 MGHRA, CDR2 YSYEKL. This CDR3 has 15 residues. CDR3 DNA sequence: TGCGCCAGCAGCCAAGAGTATTCGGCGGGACATGAGCAGTTCTTC. Translated, it gives CASSQEYSAGHEQFF.

The J gene is TRBJ2-1, the V gene TRBV14; the match to TRBD1 covers 9 bases. Germline V CDR1 and CDR2: SGHDN, FVKESK. CDR3 size: 15 residues. The V segment lost 3 bases and the J segment 1 base; nucleotides outside the gene matches: 1. The CDR3 is CASSQTGGSYNEQFF. The CDR3 DNA is TGTGCCAGCAGCCAGACAGGGGGGTCCTACAATGAGCAGTTCTTC.

As concerns this clone: Its ends do not fully match the called genes, so a read error is possible. The chain couples TRBV4-3 to TRBJ1-1; 7 positions agree with TRBD1. The CDR3 consists of 15 residues. Germline CDR1 LGHNA, CDR2 YSLEER. This CDR3 reads CTSSQFGAGGTEAFF. The CDR3 DNA reads TGCACCAGCAGCCAGTTCGGGGCAGGGGGCACTGAAGCTTTCTTT.

This chain links TRBV6-5 with TRBJ1-2; possible D gene TRBD1, 5 bases. CDR3 length equals 13 residues. V lost 2 bases and J 4 bases, leaving 8 bases between the germline ends. CDR1 MNHEY and CDR2 SVGAGI come from the germline V gene. CDR3 sequence reads: CASSYTGGYGYTF. The CDR3 DNA is TGTGCCAGCAGTTACACGGGGGGCTATGGCTACACCTTC.

The gene calls are TRBV5-1 and TRBJ2-1; D might be TRBD1 (5 bases). V shed 4 bases and J shed 0 bases, with 14 bases lying between them. The CDR3 is 16 amino acids. Germline lookup yields CDR1 SGHRS and CDR2 YFSETQ. The CDR3 DNA sequence: TGCGCCAGCAGCAGGGGCGTCATTAGCTCCTACAATGAGCAGTTCTTC. This codes for CASSRGVISSYNEQFF.

The chain uses TRBV5-1 and TRBJ2-7; tentatively, D is TRBD1 (5 bases). This CDR3 spans 12 amino acids. The germline V gene encodes CDR1 SGHRS and CDR2 YFSETQ. V was trimmed by 2 bases and J by 3 bases, leaving 6 bases between them. The CDR3 here is CASSFDSYEQYF. DNA for the CDR3: TGCGCCAGCAGCTTTGACAGCTACGAGCAGTACTTC.

The V call is TRBV19, the J call TRBJ2-7; TRBD1 might be the D (7 bases). V lost 4 bases and J 7 bases, leaving 20 bases between the germline ends. Germline CDR1 and CDR2: LNHDA and SQIVND (reference sequence). The CDR3 consists of 15 residues. As DNA, the CDR3 is TGTGCCAGTAGTACCTTTGCGGGACAGAGCGCGGAGCAGTACTTC. Translated: CASSTFAGQSAEQYF.

The chain combines TRBV5-6 with TRBJ2-7; weak D call: TRBD2 (6 bases). The CDR3 sequence is 15 residues long. Germline lookup yields CDR1 SGHDT and CDR2 YYEEEE. V was clipped by 4 bases and J by 3 bases, with 17 bases between them. The chain's CDR3 is CASSLAGWEYYEQYF. DNA of the CDR3: TGTGCCAGCAGCCTGGCGGGGTGGGAGTACTACGAGCAGTACTTC.

This chain links TRBV19 with TRBJ2-1, with D tentatively TRBD1 (6 bases). Between the trimmed V and J ends, which lost 8 bases and 4 bases, there was a span of 18 bases. The V gene's germline CDR1 is LNHDA and CDR2 SQIVND (reference sequence). The CDR3 totals 15 residues. CDR3 amino acids: CASGYGGSPYNEQFF. DNA of the CDR3: TGTGCCAGTGGGTATGGGGGCAGCCCTTACAATGAGCAGTTCTTC. Supplemented by reference TRBV19 and TRBJ2-1, the full variable domain reads DGGITQSPKYLFRKEGQNVTLSCEQNLNHDAMYWYRQDPGQGLRLIYYSQIVNDFQKGDIAEGYSVSREKKESFPLTVTSAQKNPTAFYLCASGYGGSPYNEQFFGPGTRLTVL.

This CDR3 is CASSLAAGVQYF. The CDR3 nucleotides read TGTGCCAGCAGCTTAGCGGCAGGGGTGCAGTACTTC. The chain is built from TRBV7-6 and TRBJ2-7, with a weak D call TRBD1 (6 bases). CDR3 length: 12 residues. Germline assignment: CDR1 SGHVS and CDR2 FNYEAQ. V was pared by 0 bases and J by 9 bases, with 9 bases between.

The genes are TRBV4-3 and TRBJ2-2, with 7 bases that match TRBD1. CDR3 length: 14 amino acids. Germline V gene sequence: CDR1 LGHNA, CDR2 YSLEER. The V and J ends lost 4 bases and 4 bases, in that order; junction bases with no gene match: 3. As DNA, the CDR3 is TGCGCCAGCAGCCTCGGGACAGCCACCGGGGAGCTGTTTTTT. It translates to CASSLGTATGELFF.

The rearrangement uses TRBV4-3 and TRBJ2-5; tentative D call: TRBD2 (5 bases). The J call may not be correct, given that the DNA end is closer to TRBJ2-7. This CDR3 contains 16 residues. The germline V gene has CDR1 LGHNA and CDR2 YSLEER. The CDR3 loop is CASSLFLSGLSYEQYF. The CDR3 coding sequence is TGCGCCAGCAGCCTCTTCCTTTCGGGGTTGTCCTACGAGCAGTACTTC.

V usage is TRBV28 and J usage is TRBJ2-7; 10 nucleotides match TRBD1. In germline, CDR1 is MDHEN, CDR2 SYDVKM. The CDR3 contains 16 residues. J lost 5 bases, V lost 5 bases, and 12 bases had no gene match. This CDR3 reads CASSRTGGGLRDEQYF. The CDR3 DNA sequence: TGTGCCAGCAGTCGGACAGGGGGTGGGCTGAGGGACGAGCAGTACTTC.

This chain connects TRBV6-6 to TRBJ1-1; TRBD1 matches at 7 bases. Trimming at V came to 2 bases and at J to 2 bases, leaving 8 bases not matched to a gene. There are 16 residues in the CDR3. The germline CDR1 and CDR2 sequences are MNHNY and SVGAGI (reference sequence). CDR3 sequence reads: CASSYETDRPNTEAFF. The CDR3 DNA reads as TGTGCCAGCAGTTACGAAACGGACAGGCCTAACACTGAAGCTTTCTTT.

The chain combines TRBV27 with TRBJ2-1; 9 bases line up with TRBD2. The CDR3 covers 16 residues. The V gene end was trimmed by 5 bases and the J gene end by 3 bases; junction bases not matched to a gene: 8. Per germline, CDR1 MNHEY and CDR2 SMNVEV (reference sequence). CDR3 bases: TGTGCCAGCAGTGCCTCCGGGACTAGCTTCTACAATGAGCAGTTCTTC. Translating gives CASSASGTSFYNEQFF.

This clone has just one count. The chain is built from TRBV13 and TRBJ2-5; 15 nucleotides line up with TRBD2. J lost 5 bases, V lost 3 bases, and 4 bases had no gene match. Looked up from germline, CDR1 is PRHDT and CDR2 is FYEKMQ (reference sequence). The CDR3 contains 16 residues. In nucleotides, the CDR3 is TGTGCCAGCAGCTTCGGGACTAGCGGGAGGTCGGAGACCCAGTACTTC. Residues: CASSFGTSGRSETQYF.

The CDR3 nucleotides are TGTGCCAGCAGCTTTCAGGAGTACGAGCAGTACTTC. This translates into CASSFQEYEQYF. The genes are TRBV7-8 and TRBJ2-7; D is unclear. CDR3 length: 12 residues. V was pared by 3 bases and J by 4 bases, with 7 bases between. Per the germline V gene, CDR1 is SGHVS and CDR2 is FQNEAQ.

This chain joins TRBV25-1 and TRBJ2-1; TRBD2 matches 7 bases. The CDR3 extends over 14 amino acids. The germline CDR1 and CDR2 sequences are MGHDK and SYGVNS. With 4 bases clipped from V and 2 bases from J, the junction kept 2 bases outside the gene matches. The DNA of the CDR3 is TGTGCCAGCAGTGCCCGGGGGGCCTACAATGAGCAGTTCTTC. Protein: CASSARGAYNEQFF.

The chain has TRBV7-3 and TRBJ2-1, with 7 bases matching TRBD2. The CDR3 loop spans 17 amino acids. Per germline, CDR1 SGHTA and CDR2 FQGTGA. Losses at the gene ends were 2 bases for V and 0 bases for J; bases not matched to a gene: 7. As DNA, the CDR3 is TGTGCCAGCAGCTTAGGCCTAGCGGTGAACTCCTACAATGAGCAGTTCTTC. Its translation is CASSLGLAVNSYNEQFF. The full variable domain, with the rest looked up from reference TRBV7-3 and TRBJ2-1, is GAGVSQTPSNKVTEKGKYVELRCDPISGHTALYWYRQSLGQGPEFLIYFQGTGAADDSGLPNDRFFAVRPEGSVSTLKIQRTERGDSAVYLCASSLGLAVNSYNEQFFGPGTRLTVL.

The chain joins TRBV7-8 to TRBJ2-7; TRBD2 matches at 9 bases. The germline CDR1 and CDR2 sequences are SGHVS and FQNEAQ. Trimming at V came to 5 bases and at J to 4 bases, leaving 6 bases not matched to a gene. This CDR3 comprises 14 residues. CDR3 nucleotide sequence: TGTGCCAGCAGCCATGGGACTAGCAGATACGAGCAGTACTTC. This codes for CASSHGTSRYEQYF.

The chain is built from TRBV5-1 and TRBJ2-7; 7 bases are a match to TRBD2. The CDR3 length is 11 residues. Germline lookup yields CDR1 SGHRS and CDR2 YFSETQ. J gave up 7 bases and V 7 bases, and 5 bases lay outside the gene matches. As DNA, the CDR3 is TGCGCCAGCTCTCTGGGGGGGGAGCAGTACTTC. Translating gives CASSLGGEQYF.

The chain is built from TRBV30 and TRBJ2-7; D remains ambiguous. V shed 3 bases and J shed 3 bases, with 9 bases lying between them. CDR1 and CDR2 from the germline V gene are GTSNPN and SVGIG (reference sequence). This CDR3 has 12 residues. The DNA for the CDR3 is TGTGCCTGGAGCGGAGAGTTCTACGAGCAGTACTTC. Amino acid sequence: CAWSGEFYEQYF.

This chain links TRBV5-3 with TRBJ2-1, with 9 bases aligning to TRBD2. TRBV5-3 falls under the ORF class, with uncertain function. Trimming cost V 6 bases and J 0 bases; bases outside gene matches: 22. CDR3 length equals 21 residues. CDR3 in DNA: TGTGCCAGAAAAGGGCCCCGAGGGGCTAGCGGGACTACTAGCTCCTACAATGAGCAGTTCTTC. It is translated as CARKGPRGASGTTSSYNEQFF.

V is TRBV4-3 and J is TRBJ2-5; D remains unclear. Trimming shortened V by 0 bases and J by 5 bases, and 7 bases separated the two germline ends. The CDR3 sequence is 13 residues long. Germline CDR1 LGHNA, CDR2 YSLEER. The CDR3 sequence is CASSQDVMETQYF. The DNA for the CDR3 is TGCGCCAGCAGCCAAGATGTTATGGAGACCCAGTACTTC.